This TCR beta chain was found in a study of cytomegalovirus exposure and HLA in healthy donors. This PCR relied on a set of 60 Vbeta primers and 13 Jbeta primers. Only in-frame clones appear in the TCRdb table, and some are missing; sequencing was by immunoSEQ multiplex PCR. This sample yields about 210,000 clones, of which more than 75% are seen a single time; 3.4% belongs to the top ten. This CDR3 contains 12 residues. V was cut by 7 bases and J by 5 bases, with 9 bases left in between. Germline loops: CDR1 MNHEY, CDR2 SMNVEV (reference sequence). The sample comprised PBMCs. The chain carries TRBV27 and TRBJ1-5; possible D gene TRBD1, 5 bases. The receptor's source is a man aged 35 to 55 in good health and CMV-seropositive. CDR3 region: CASKGLDQPQHF. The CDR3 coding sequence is TGTGCCAGCAAGGGGTTAGATCAGCCCCAGCATTTT.